This T cell receptor beta chain was obtained from a study of human T cells and chemical hapten exposure. At the level of the study: Small differences in pooled library volume mainly drove the variation in TCR yields per sample.

The CDR3 loop spans 15 amino acids. With 6 bases removed from V and 6 bases from J, the gap between germline ends came to 19 bases. Germline values: CDR1 MNHEY, CDR2 SMNVEV (reference sequence). TCRdb fed the RACE reads into MiXCR, producing one record per CDR3 protein. The sample shows 60,000 to 80,000 distinct CDR3 sequences, around 30% of them seen only once. Regarding time point: patch test 1, 2 weeks after DPC sensitization. The treatment denotes: therapeutic diphenylcyclopropenone sensitization with weekly scalp DPC. V gene TRBV27 combines with J gene TRBJ2-3, with D tentatively TRBD2 (6 bases). The TCR was taken from a middle-aged man with alopecia areata. Some clones in this sample may be carry-over from other donors' samples. Here the sequenced sample was whole blood, taken in connection with sensitization to the hapten diphenylcyclopropenone (DPC). DNA for the CDR3: TGTGCCAGCAGCTCCTTGTTTAGCGGTATCGATACGCAGTATTTT. Translation gives CASSSLFSGIDTQYF.